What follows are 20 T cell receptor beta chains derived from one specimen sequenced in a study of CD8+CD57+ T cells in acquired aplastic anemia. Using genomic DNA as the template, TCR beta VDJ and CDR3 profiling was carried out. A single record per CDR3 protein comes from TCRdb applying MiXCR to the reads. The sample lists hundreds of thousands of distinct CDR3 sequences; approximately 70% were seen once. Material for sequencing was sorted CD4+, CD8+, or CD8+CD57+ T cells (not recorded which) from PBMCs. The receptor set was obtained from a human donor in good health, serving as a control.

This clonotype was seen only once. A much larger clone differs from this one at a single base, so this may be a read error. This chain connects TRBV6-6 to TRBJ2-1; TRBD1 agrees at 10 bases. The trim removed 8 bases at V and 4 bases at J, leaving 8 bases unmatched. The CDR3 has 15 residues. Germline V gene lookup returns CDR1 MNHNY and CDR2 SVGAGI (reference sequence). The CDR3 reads CASGPRQGAYNEQFF. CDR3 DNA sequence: TGTGCCAGCGGCCCCAGACAGGGGGCATACAATGAGCAGTTCTTC.

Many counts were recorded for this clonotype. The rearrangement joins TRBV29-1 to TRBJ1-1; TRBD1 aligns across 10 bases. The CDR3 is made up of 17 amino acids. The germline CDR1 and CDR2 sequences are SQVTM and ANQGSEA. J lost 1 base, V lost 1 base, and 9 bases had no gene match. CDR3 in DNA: TGCAGCGTTGAAGGTTGGGACAGGGGTTCAGGGAACACTGAAGCTTTCTTT. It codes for CSVEGWDRGSGNTEAFF.

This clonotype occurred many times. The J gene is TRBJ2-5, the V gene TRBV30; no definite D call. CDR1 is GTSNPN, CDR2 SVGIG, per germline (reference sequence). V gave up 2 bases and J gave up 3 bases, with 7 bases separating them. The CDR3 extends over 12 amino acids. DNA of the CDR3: TGTGCCTGGAGTCTTACCGAAGAGACCCAGTACTTC. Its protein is CAWSLTEETQYF.

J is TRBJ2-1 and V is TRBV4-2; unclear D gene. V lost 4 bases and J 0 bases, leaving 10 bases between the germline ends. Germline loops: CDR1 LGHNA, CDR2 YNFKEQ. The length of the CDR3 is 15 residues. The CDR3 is CASSPPSSSYNEQFF. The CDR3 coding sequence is TGTGCCAGCAGCCCGCCGAGTAGCTCCTACAATGAGCAGTTCTTC.

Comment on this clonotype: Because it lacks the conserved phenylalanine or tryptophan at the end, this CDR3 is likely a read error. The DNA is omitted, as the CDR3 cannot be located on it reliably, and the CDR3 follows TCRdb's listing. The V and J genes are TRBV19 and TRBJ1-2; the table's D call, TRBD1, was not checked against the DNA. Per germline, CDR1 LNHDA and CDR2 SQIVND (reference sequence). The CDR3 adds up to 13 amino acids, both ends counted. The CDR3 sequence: CASGISRGTDYSY.

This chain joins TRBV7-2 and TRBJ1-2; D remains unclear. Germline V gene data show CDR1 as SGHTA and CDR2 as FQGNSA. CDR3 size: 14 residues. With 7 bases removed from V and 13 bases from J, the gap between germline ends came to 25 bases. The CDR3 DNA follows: TGTGCCAGCACCTCGGTCCCCGTCATCTATCGCTTCACCTTC. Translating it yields CASTSVPVIYRFTF.

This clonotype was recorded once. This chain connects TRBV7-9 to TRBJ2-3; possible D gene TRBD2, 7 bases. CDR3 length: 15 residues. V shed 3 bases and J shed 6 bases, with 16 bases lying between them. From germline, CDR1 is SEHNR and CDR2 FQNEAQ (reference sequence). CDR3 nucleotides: TGTGCCAGCAGCTTTGGTGGGGGGGCCTTCGATACGCAGTATTTT. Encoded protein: CASSFGGGAFDTQYF.

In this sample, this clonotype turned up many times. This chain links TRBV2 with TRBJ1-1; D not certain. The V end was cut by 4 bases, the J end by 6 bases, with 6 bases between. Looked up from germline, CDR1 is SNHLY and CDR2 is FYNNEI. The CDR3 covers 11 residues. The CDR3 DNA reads TGTGCCAGCAGTGTGGCGGCTGAAGCTTTCTTT. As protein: CASSVAAEAFF.

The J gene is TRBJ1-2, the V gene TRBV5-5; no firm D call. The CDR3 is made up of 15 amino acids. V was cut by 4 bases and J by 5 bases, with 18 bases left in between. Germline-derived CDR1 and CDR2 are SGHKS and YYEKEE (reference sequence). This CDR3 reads CASSESMRTAYGYTF. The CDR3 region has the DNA TGTGCCAGCAGCGAGTCCATGAGGACTGCGTATGGCTACACCTTC.

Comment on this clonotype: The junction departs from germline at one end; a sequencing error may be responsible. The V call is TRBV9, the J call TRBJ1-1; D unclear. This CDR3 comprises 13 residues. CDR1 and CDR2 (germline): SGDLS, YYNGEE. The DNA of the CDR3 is TGTGCCAGCAGGTCCGGTGGGCTGAACACTGAAGCTTTT. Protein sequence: CASRSGGLNTEAF.

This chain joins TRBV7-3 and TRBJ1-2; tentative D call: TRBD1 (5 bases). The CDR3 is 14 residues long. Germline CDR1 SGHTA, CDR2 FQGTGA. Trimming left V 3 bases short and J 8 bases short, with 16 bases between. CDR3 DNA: TGTGCCAGCAGCTTCCGTGGGGCAGGGTCCGGCTACACCTTC. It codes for CASSFRGAGSGYTF.

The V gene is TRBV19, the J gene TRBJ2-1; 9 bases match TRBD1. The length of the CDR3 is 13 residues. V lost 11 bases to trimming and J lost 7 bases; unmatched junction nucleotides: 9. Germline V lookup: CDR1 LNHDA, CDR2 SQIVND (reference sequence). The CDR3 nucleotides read TGTGCCGCGGCGGGACAGGGTGGAAATGAGCAGTTCTTC. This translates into CAAAGQGGNEQFF.

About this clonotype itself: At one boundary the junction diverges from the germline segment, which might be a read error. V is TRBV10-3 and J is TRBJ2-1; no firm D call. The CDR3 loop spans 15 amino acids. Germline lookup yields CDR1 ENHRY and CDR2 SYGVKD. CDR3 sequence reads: CASSRYGVVANEQFF. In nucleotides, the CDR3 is TGTGCCAGCAGTCGGTATGGGGTGGTGGCGAATGAGCAGTTTTTC.

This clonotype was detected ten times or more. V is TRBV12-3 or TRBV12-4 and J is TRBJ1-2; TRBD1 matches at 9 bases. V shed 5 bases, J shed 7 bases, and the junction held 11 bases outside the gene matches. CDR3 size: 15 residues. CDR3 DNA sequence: TGTGCCAGCAGTCCCCCCCGGGACAGGGCTGGTGGCTACACCTTC. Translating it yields CASSPPRDRAGGYTF.

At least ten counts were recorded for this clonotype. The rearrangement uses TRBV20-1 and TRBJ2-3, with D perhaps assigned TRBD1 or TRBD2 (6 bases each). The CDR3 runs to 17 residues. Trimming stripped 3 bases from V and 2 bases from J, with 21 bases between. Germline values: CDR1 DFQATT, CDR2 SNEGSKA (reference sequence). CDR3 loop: CSARVQVTGAHTDTQYF. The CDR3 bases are TGCAGTGCTAGGGTGCAGGTGACGGGGGCCCACACAGATACGCAGTATTTT.

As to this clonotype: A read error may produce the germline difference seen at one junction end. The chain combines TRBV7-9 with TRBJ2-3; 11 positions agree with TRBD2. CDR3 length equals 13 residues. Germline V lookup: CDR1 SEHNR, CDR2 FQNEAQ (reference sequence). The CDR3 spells CASRATSGDTQNF. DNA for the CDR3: TGTGCCAGCAGGGCGACTAGCGGGGATACGCAGAATTTT.

The CDR3 DNA reads as TGCAGCGTCGGTCCGAGGGGCGGTGGCACCGGGGAGCTGTTTTTT. Residues: CSVGPRGGGTGELFF. The chain employs TRBV29-1 and TRBJ2-2; D may be TRBD1 or TRBD2 (5 bases each). The CDR3 totals 15 residues. Germline V lookup: CDR1 SQVTM, CDR2 ANQGSEA. V lost 6 bases and J 4 bases, leaving 18 bases between the germline ends.

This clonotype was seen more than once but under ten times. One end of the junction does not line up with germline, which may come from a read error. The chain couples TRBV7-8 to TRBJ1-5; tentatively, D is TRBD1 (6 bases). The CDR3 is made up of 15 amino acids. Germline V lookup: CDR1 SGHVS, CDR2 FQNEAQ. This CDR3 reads CASSQTGEQERSQHF. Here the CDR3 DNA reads TGCGCCAGCAGCCAGACAGGTGAACAAGAGCGGTCCCAGCATTTT. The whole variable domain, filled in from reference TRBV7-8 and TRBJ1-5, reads GAGVSQSPRYKVAKRGQDVALRCDPISGHVSLFWYQQALGQGPEFLTYFQNEAQLDKSGLPSDRFFAERPEGSVSTLKIQRTQQEDSAVYLCASSQTGEQERSQHFGDGTRLSIL.

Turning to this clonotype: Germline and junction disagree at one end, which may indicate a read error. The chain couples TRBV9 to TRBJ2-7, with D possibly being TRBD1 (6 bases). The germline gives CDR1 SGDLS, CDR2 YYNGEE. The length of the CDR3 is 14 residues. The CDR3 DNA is TGTGCCAGCAGCGTGGACAGTGGGGGATACGAGCAATACTTC. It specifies CASSVDSGGYEQYF.

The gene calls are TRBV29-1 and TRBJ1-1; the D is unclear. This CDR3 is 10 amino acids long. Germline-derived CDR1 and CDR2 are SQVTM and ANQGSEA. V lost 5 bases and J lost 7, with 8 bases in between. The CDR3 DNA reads TGCAGCGTTTTGGACGGTGAAGCTTTCTTT. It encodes CSVLDGEAFF.